A selection of T cell receptor beta chains follows, all from one sample in a study of identifying expanded T cells in peripheral blood. Data came from immunoSEQ multiplex PCR; TCRdb stores just in-frame clones and leaves some out. The sample consists of approximately 100,000 clones, approximately 90% of them appearing once. Sequencing used blood. These receptor sequences come from a person aged 18 to 70 in good health. CDR3s include the opening cysteine and the closing phenylalanine or tryptophan. Fields, in order: V gene, clone size, J gene, D gene, CDR3 DNA, CDR3 protein. D genes are given only for firm matches. Not all rows give a size; the values are once, few, many and, for expanded clones, a class.

TRBV27	.	TRBJ1-4	TRBD1	TGTGCCAGCAGAGACCACCGGGACAGGGGGTACCATGCAACTAATGAAAAACTGTTTTTT	CASRDHRDRGYHATNEKLFF
TRBV28	.	TRBJ2-7	.	TGTGCCAGTTTTCCCGCGCGGCGGCAGGGGGGCTACGAGCAGTACTTC	CASFPARRQGGYEQYF
TRBV10-3	.	TRBJ1-2	.	TGTGCCATCACCCATGGACTAGGGCAGGAAGGGGGCTACACCTTC	CAITHGLGQEGGYTF
TRBV4-3	.	TRBJ2-1	.	TGCGCCAGCAGCCAAGACCCCCGCAGGGGCGGGTATTATGAGCAGTTCTTC	CASSQDPRRGGYYEQFF
TRBV20-1	.	TRBJ2-5	TRBD2	TGCAGCATAAGCGGGGGAGAGACCCAGTACTTC	CSISGGETQYF
TRBV7-2	once	TRBJ2-7	TRBD1	TGTGCCAGCAGCTGGACAGGGATCCCCTCCGAGCAGTACTTC	CASSWTGIPSEQYF
TRBV2	.	TRBJ2-7	TRBD1	TGTGCCAGCAGTGCCGGGGACAGTCCCCACCGCTACGAGCAGTACTTC	CASSAGDSPHRYEQYF
TRBV5-1	.	TRBJ1-2	.	TGCGCCAGCAGCTTGCCGGGAGCCTATGGCTACACCTTC	CASSLPGAYGYTF
TRBV6-5	.	TRBJ2-7	.	TGTGCCAGCAGGGCTGGGACGTTCCTGGGGGAGTACTTC	CASRAGTFLGEYF
TRBV7-2	.	TRBJ2-2	.	TGTGCCAGCAGCTCAGGGTACACCGGGGAGCTGTTTTTT	CASSSGYTGELFF
TRBV18	.	TRBJ2-3	.	TGTGCCAGCTCACCCGCTATGGCTGGGGCACGGCGGACAGATACGCAGTATTTT	CASSPAMAGARRTDTQYF
TRBV4-1	.	TRBJ2-2	.	TGCGCCAGCAGCCAAGACTCCTACATATGGGGGACCACGAACACCGGGGAGCTGTTTTTT	CASSQDSYIWGTTNTGELFF
TRBV18	.	TRBJ2-1	.	TGTGCCAGCTCCAGATCGGGGTTGCCGGGCAACAATGAGCAGTTCTTC	CASSRSGLPGNNEQFF
TRBV7-8	.	TRBJ2-7	TRBD1	TGTGCCAGCACAGGACAGGGTTTCTCCTACGAGCAGTACTTC	CASTGQGFSYEQYF
TRBV7-2	.	TRBJ2-7	TRBD2	TGTGCCAGCAGCCTTAGCGGGGCAATTTACTACGAGCAGTACTTC	CASSLSGAIYYEQYF
TRBV7-8	.	TRBJ2-3	TRBD2	TGTGCCAGCAGCTCACTAGCGCGGGTGCGCACAGATACGCAGTATTTT	CASSSLARVRTDTQYF
TRBV4-3	.	TRBJ2-3	.	TGCGCCAGCAGCCAAGATGAAGGAGGGGGGGCGAGAGATACGCAGTATTTT	CASSQDEGGGARDTQYF
TRBV7-9	once	TRBJ2-7	.	TGTGCCAGCAGTCCGGCGAGCAGCTCCTACGAGCAGTACTTC	CASSPASSSYEQYF
TRBV7-2	once	TRBJ2-5	.	TGTGCCAGCAGCTTAGGGCGGGGCCAGTACCAAGAGACCCAGTACTTC	CASSLGRGQYQETQYF
TRBV18	.	TRBJ2-3	.	TGTGCCAGCTCACCAGCCGTTGTAGCGATCACAGATACGCAGTATTTT	CASSPAVVAITDTQYF
TRBV19	.	TRBJ1-1	TRBD1	TGTGCCAGTAGAGGGGGCGCGGGTACTGAAGCTTTCTTT	CASRGGAGTEAFF
TRBV7-2	.	TRBJ2-3	.	TGTGCCAGCAGCTTAGTCGGTGGTATTAGCACAGATACGCAGTATTTT	CASSLVGGISTDTQYF
TRBV6-1	.	TRBJ2-2	.	TGTGCCAGCAGCGGAGGGACACCCAACACCGGGGAGCTGTTTTTT	CASSGGTPNTGELFF
TRBV7-9	.	TRBJ2-7	.	TGTGCCAGCAGCTTAGAGAACCCGGCCTCCTACGAGCAGTACTTC	CASSLENPASYEQYF
TRBV29-1	.	TRBJ2-6	TRBD2	TGCAGCGTCCGAGGACTAGCGGCATCTGGGGCCAACGTCCTGACTTTC	CSVRGLAASGANVLTF
TRBV7-9	few	TRBJ1-2	.	TGTGCCAGCAGCTTAGCTACAGACCCCTTAGCTAACTATGGCTACACCTTC	CASSLATDPLANYGYTF
TRBV5-4	.	TRBJ2-6	TRBD2	TGTGCCAGCAGCCTTGGATCGTACGGGGGGTCTGGGGCCAACGTCCTGACTTTC	CASSLGSYGGSGANVLTF
TRBV29-1	.	TRBJ1-2	TRBD1	TGCAGCGCGACCAACGACAGGGGGTACCTCTCCTATGGCTACACCTTC	CSATNDRGYLSYGYTF
TRBV11-2	.	TRBJ1-2	.	TGTGCCAGCAGCCCGGGTAGCAGCTATGGCTACACCTTC	CASSPGSSYGYTF
TRBV28	.	TRBJ2-7	TRBD1	TGTGCCAGCAGCCAATCAGGGGGCCGGGAGCAGTACTTC	CASSQSGGREQYF
TRBV11-2	.	TRBJ1-4	.	TGTGCCAGCAGCTTGGACGGTGAAAAACTGTTTTTT	CASSLDGEKLFF
TRBV27	.	TRBJ1-5	.	TGTGCCAGCAGTTTAGAAGGGGGGGGAGCCCAGCATTTT	CASSLEGGGAQHF
TRBV27	.	TRBJ2-3	TRBD2	TGTGCCAGCAGCTCTCGGCTAATAAATCAGTCTAGCGGGGGGCGGGGGTATTTT	CASSSRLINQSSGGRGYF
TRBV27	.	TRBJ1-5	.	TGTGCCTCCCAGCAGACCCCCCAGGGGAATCAGCCCCAGCATTTT	CASQQTPQGNQPQHF
TRBV4-3	.	TRBJ2-3	.	TGCGCCAGCAGCCAAGACACCGGGAGCAGGCTCGGAGATACGCAGTATTTT	CASSQDTGSRLGDTQYF
TRBV15	.	TRBJ1-1	TRBD1	TGTGCCACCAGTCGGAGCCCCGGACAGGAGGTAGACGTGAACACTGAAGCTTTCTTT	CATSRSPGQEVDVNTEAFF
TRBV7-9	.	TRBJ1-2	TRBD1	TGTGCCAGCAGCATAGGGGGACAGTCCAATGGCTACACCTTC	CASSIGGQSNGYTF